This entry is about one T cell receptor beta chain. The data stem from a study of CD8 T cells in Susac syndrome. TCR beta was sequenced from blood CD8+ and CD4+ T cells. V trimming: 6 bases; J trimming: 6 bases; junction bases outside the gene matches: 9. The CDR3 is 14 amino acids. Random hexamers were used to reverse transcribe an amount of roughly 0.5 to 1 ug RNA. Amplification of TCR beta CDR3 across 54 Vbeta and 13 Jbeta was performed with immunoSEQ multiplex PCR. TCRdb re-called the immunoSEQ multiplex PCR reads with MiXCR, one entry per CDR3 protein. The repertoire holds 200,000 to 250,000 distinct CDR3 sequences, with approximately 95% as singletons.

The V gene is TRBV12-3 or TRBV12-4, the J gene TRBJ2-7; 9 nucleotides match TRBD1. The sequenced sample consisted of CD4+ T cells from PBMCs. This receptor was taken from a human donor with multiple sclerosis. The CDR3 sequence: CASRLGQGIFEQYF. The CDR3 DNA follows: TGTGCCAGCAGACTGGGACAGGGTATTTTCGAGCAGTACTTC.